This TCR beta chain was identified during a study of vaccination and CD4 T cells after COVID-19. The Oncomine TCR Beta short-read assay sequenced DNA from cultured CD4+ T cells. TCRdb ran MiXCR on the PCR reads and lists one entry per CDR3 protein. The top ten clones hold about 27% of a sample with 8,500 to 14,000 distinct CDR3 sequences, almost 65% of them seen once. Germline V gene data show CDR1 as SGHAT and CDR2 as FQNNGV. The CDR3 runs 11 residues. The V end was cut by 5 bases, the J end by 4 bases, with 3 bases between. Treatment reported: approximately nine-day PBMC culture with coronavirus spike peptide pools or control peptides (ViraFEST assay). Notes on this clonotype: Its antigen is undetermined.

Sequencing used CD4+ T cells from blood, cultured in vitro, obtained before SARS-CoV-2 vaccination. V and J are TRBV11-2 and TRBJ1-3, with D unclear. The sequence derives from a human donor who had recovered from COVID-19. CDR3: CASSQGNTIYF. CDR3 nucleotide sequence: TGTGCCAGCAGCCAAGGAAACACCATATATTTT. Combining the CDR3 with reference TRBV11-2 and TRBJ1-3 gives the whole variable domain EAGVAQSPRYKIIEKRQSVAFWCNPISGHATLYWYQQILGQGPKLLIQFQNNGVVDDSQLPKDRFSAERLKGVDSTLKIQPAKLEDSAVYLCASSQGNTIYFGEGSWLTVV.